Described below is a single T cell receptor beta chain sequence and its context. The antigen it binds to is not known. Base qualities were left out, and no much larger clone turns up one base away. The sample contains more than one DNA sequence encoding this CDR3. A distance of 10 bases separates the germline ends of V and J, which lose 2 bases and 4 bases respectively. From cysteine to phenylalanine, the CDR3 is 15 amino acids long. Only the CDR3 DNA is retained, 45 bases long and in frame from the first base. Sequences SGDLS (CDR1) and YYNGEE (CDR2) are obtained from the germline V gene. This specimen belongs to a study of blood T cell repertoires in COVID-19 (dated by TCRdb to about 2020). In the study overall: The collaborator samples originated in the United States, Italy and Spain and spanned the acute and convalescent phases of COVID-19. The material from the prospective study consisted of cDNA or gDNA derived from T cells, B-cell-depleted T cells, or PBMCs. The dataset comprised deeply sampled blood TCRbeta repertoires from subjects exposed to, actively infected with, or recovered from COVID-19. The repertoires were made available in a free public database intended to serve as a resource for research on the immune response to SARS-CoV-2. Samples were obtained from the ongoing ImmuneRACE study (first 160 participants) and from about 1,300 subjects provided by 6 global collaborators. Nearly every sample came with metadata listing a de-identified subject ID, COVID-19 status, age in years and sex. Where available, HLA class I and class II types were taken from metadata supplied by the sample provider and were not determined by assay-based typing. Study-level results and caveats: Clinical and demographic metadata were provided uncurated, with the amount varying by source and participant.

TCRbeta CDR3 regions were amplified from genomic DNA using the immunoSEQ Assay, a bias-controlled multiplex PCR. The source study handled its data this way. The number of nucleated cells in each sample was estimated by amplification of reference gene primers within the assay. To quantify the absolute abundance of each unique TCRbeta CDR3 rearrangement, sequence reads were collapsed and filtered. For each sample, productive Simpson clonality was calculated as the square root of Simpson's diversity index across productive rearrangements. In its TCRdb copy, this immuneACCESS table keeps in-frame sequences only and misses some clones. Where compared with another copy, unresolved V genes explain less than half of these, and the others have no known cause. V and J calls and clone size follow that table, whereas D and trimming were derived from the DNA. A total of fewer than 200,000 clones appear in this sample, roughly 85% of them only once. The ten largest clones represent approximately 8% of the sample.

The collaborating institutions used their own protocols to collect whole blood in K2EDTA tubes. Collaborator samples were shipped for TCRbeta analysis as frozen whole blood, isolated PBMCs, or DNA extracted from either sample type. The sequenced material came from peripheral blood. This TCR derives from a woman aged 55-75 years with acute or convalescent COVID-19. The V gene is TRBV9 and the J gene is TRBJ2-6; the D region possibly corresponds to TRBD1 (5 bases align). The DNA reads TGTGCCAGCAGCGTCAGGGATTCCGGGGCCAACGTCCTGACTTTC. It is translated as CASSVRDSGANVLTF. Joined to the reference TRBV9 and TRBJ2-6 proteins, this CDR3 gives the full variable domain: DSGVTQTPKHLITATGQRVTLRCSPRSGDLSVYWYQQSLDQGLQFLIQYYNGEERAKGNILERFSAQQFPDLHSELNLSSLELGDSALYFCASSVRDSGANVLTFGAGSRLTVL.